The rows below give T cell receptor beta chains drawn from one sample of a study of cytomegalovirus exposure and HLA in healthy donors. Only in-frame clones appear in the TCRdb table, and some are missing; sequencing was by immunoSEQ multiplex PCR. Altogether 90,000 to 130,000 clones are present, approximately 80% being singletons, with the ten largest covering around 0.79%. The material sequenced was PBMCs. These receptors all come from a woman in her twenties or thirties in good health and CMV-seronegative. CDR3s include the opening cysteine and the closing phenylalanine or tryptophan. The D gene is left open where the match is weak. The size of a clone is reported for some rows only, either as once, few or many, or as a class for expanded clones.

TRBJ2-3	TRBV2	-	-	CASSDLPLGVDTQYF	TGTGCCAGCAGTGATCTCCCTCTGGGCGTCGATACGCAGTATTTT
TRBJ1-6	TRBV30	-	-	CAWRMGGTYNSPLHF	TGTGCCTGGAGAATGGGGGGAACTTATAATTCACCCCTCCACTTT
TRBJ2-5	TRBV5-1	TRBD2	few	CASSPTSGWGWGQETQYF	TGCGCCAGCAGCCCCACTAGCGGGTGGGGTTGGGGCCAAGAGACCCAGTACTTC
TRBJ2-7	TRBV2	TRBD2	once	CASSNLGTTGEQYF	TGTGCCAGCAGTAATCTGGGGACTACCGGGGAGCAGTACTTC
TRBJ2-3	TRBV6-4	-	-	CASSDEGTDTQYF	TGTGCCAGCAGTGACGAGGGCACAGATACGCAGTATTTT
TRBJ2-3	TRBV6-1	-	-	CASSEFSRGYADTQYF	TGTGCCAGCAGTGAATTTAGCAGGGGATACGCAGATACGCAGTATTTT
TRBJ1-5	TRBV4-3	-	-	CASSQDRGQPQHF	TGCGCCAGCAGCCAAGATAGAGGGCAGCCCCAGCATTTT
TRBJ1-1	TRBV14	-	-	CASSQAMTGGTEAFF	TGTGCCAGCAGCCAAGCCATGACGGGGGGTACTGAAGCTTTCTTT
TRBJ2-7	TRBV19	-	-	CASSIGASEQYF	TGTGCCAGTAGTATTGGTGCTAGCGAGCAGTACTTC
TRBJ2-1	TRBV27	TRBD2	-	CATSGLVNMNEQFF	TGTGCCACCTCGGGACTAGTAAATATGAATGAGCAGTTCTTC
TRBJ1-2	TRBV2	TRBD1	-	CASSSLKQGTYGYTF	TGTGCCAGCAGTTCCCTTAAACAGGGGACCTATGGCTACACCTTC
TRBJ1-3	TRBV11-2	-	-	CASSRRTAPGNTIYF	TGTGCCAGCAGCAGACGGACAGCGCCTGGAAACACCATATATTTT
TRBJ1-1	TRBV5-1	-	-	CASSLVGGAEAFF	TGCGCCAGCAGCTTGGTGGGGGGGGCTGAAGCTTTCTTT
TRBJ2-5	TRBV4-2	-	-	CASSQDYLETQYF	TGTGCCAGCAGCCAAGATTATCTAGAGACCCAGTACTTC
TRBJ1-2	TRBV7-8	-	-	CASSLAGTLDQGYTF	TGTGCCAGCTCCCTCGCCGGGACACTCGACCAGGGCTACACCTTC
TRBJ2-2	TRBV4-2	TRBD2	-	CASSQVSGGGTGELFF	TGTGCCAGCAGCCAAGTTAGCGGGGGGGGTACCGGGGAGCTGTTTTTT
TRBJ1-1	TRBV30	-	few	CAWSLGGESPEAFF	TGCGCCTGGAGTCTCGGGGGGGAGTCGCCTGAAGCTTTCTTT
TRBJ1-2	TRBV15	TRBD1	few	CATSRDFPNRGGYTF	TGTGCCACCAGCAGAGATTTCCCGAACAGGGGCGGCTACACCTTC
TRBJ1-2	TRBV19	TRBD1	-	CASSYNRGTNYGYTF	TGTGCCAGTAGTTATAACAGGGGTACTAACTATGGCTACACCTTC
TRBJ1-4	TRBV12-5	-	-	CASGFQQGGEKLFF	TGTGCTAGTGGTTTCCAGCAGGGAGGTGAAAAACTGTTTTTT
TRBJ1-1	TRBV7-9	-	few	CASSLAQGYTEAFF	TGTGCCAGCAGCTTAGCACAGGGCTACACTGAAGCTTTCTTT
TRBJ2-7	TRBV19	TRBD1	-	CASSMGQLYEQYF	TGTGCCAGTAGTATGGGACAGTTATACGAGCAGTACTTC
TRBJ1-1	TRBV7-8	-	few	CASSWVGPGNTEAFF	TGTGCCAGCAGCTGGGTGGGCCCAGGGAACACTGAAGCTTTCTTT
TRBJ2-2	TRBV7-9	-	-	CASSLAGDTGELFF	TGTGCCAGCAGCTTAGCAGGGGACACCGGGGAGCTGTTTTTT
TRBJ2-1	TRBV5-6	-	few	CASSLGLDYLFF	TGTGCCAGCAGCTTGGGTCTCGACTATTTATTCTTC
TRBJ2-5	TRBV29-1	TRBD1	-	CSVDVGGQETQYF	TGCAGCGTTGATGTAGGGGGCCAGGAGACCCAGTACTTC
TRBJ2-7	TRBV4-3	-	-	CASSQDSRSGEQYF	TGCGCCAGCAGCCAAGATTCGAGGTCTGGAGAGCAGTACTTC
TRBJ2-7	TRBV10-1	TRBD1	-	CASSGARGSYEQYF	TGCGCCAGCAGTGGGGCCAGGGGGTCCTACGAGCAGTACTTC
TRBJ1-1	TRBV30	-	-	CAWSLGDTEAFF	TGTGCCTGGAGTTTAGGAGACACTGAAGCTTTCTTT
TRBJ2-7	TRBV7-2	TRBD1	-	CASSVAGGMNSYEQYF	TGTGCCAGCAGCGTAGCAGGGGGCATGAACTCCTACGAGCAGTACTTC
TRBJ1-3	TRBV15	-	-	CATSRGGLAGSGNTIYF	TGTGCCACCAGCAGAGGGGGACTAGCTGGCTCTGGAAACACCATATATTTT
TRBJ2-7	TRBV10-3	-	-	CAISGRESYEQYF	TGTGCCATCAGCGGACGGGAGTCCTACGAGCAGTACTTC
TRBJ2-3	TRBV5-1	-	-	CASSSAPRDTQYF	TGCGCCAGCAGCTCCGCTCCCAGAGATACGCAGTATTTT
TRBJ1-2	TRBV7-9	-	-	CASSLARVNYGYTF	TGTGCCAGCAGCTTAGCGAGGGTTAACTATGGCTACACCTTC
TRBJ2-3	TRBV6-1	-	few	CASSEAVGARTDTQYF	TGTGCCAGCAGTGAAGCGGTCGGAGCCCGCACAGATACGCAGTATTTT
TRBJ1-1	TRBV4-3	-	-	CASSHQDSEAFF	TGCGCCAGCAGCCATCAAGACAGTGAAGCTTTCTTT
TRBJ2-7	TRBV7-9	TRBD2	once	CASSSVLLAGEQYF	TGTGCCAGCAGCTCCGTTCTCCTAGCGGGCGAGCAGTACTTC